The 5 T cell receptor beta chains below were found in one sample sequenced in a study of T cells after posttransplantation cyclophosphamide (dated by TCRdb to the mid-2010s). The method was the immunoSEQ multiplex PCR assay. In its TCRdb copy, this immuneACCESS table keeps in-frame sequences only and misses some clones. Where compared with another copy, unresolved V genes explain less than half of these, and the others have no known cause. This sample comprises about 66,000 clones, 93% of them detected only once. The biggest ten clones account for roughly 2.9% of the sample. The material sequenced was PBMCs. The receptor source for this set is a woman in her twenties or thirties in good health and a related stem cell transplant donor.

The rearrangement links TRBV7-2 to TRBJ1-2, with 7 bases aligning to TRBD1. The V segment lost 2 bases and the J segment 3 bases; nucleotides outside the gene matches: 9. Germline CDR1 SGHTA, CDR2 FQGNSA. CDR3 length: 16 amino acids. The CDR3 bases are TGTGCCAGCAGCTTATTTGCCAGGGGGAATTACTATGGCTACACCTTC. Translating it yields CASSLFARGNYYGYTF.

V is TRBV27 and J is TRBJ1-6; D not resolved. V was trimmed by 5 bases and J by 7 bases, leaving 9 bases between them. Germline V gene lookup returns CDR1 MNHEY and CDR2 SMNVEV (reference sequence). This CDR3 has 13 amino acids. In DNA form, the CDR3 reads TGTGCCAGCAGTCCCGGCGAGAATTCACCCCTCCACTTT. Translating it yields CASSPGENSPLHF.

This chain links TRBV2 with TRBJ1-2; D unclear. The V end was cut by 2 bases, the J end by 12 bases, with 10 bases between. The CDR3 sequence is 11 residues long. The germline V gene has CDR1 SNHLY and CDR2 FYNNEI. The CDR3 here is CASSESRLHTF. The CDR3 coding sequence is TGTGCCAGCAGTGAATCCAGGCTCCACACCTTC.

This rearrangement joins TRBV9 to TRBJ2-7; TRBD2 matches 8 bases. Germline loops: CDR1 SGDLS, CDR2 YYNGEE. This CDR3 region has 14 residues. V lost 4 bases and J lost 4; bases outside the gene matches: 7. CDR3 loop: CASSSGGSEYEQYF. CDR3 sequence (DNA): TGTGCCAGCAGCTCGGGAGGGTCCGAGTACGAGCAGTACTTC.

The chain couples TRBV6-1 to TRBJ1-4; D uncertain. Per the germline V gene, CDR1 is MNHNS and CDR2 is SASEGT. The CDR3 runs 20 residues. Trimming left V 0 bases short and J 8 bases short, with 28 bases between. DNA for the CDR3: TGTGCCAGCAGTGAAGCGTATTTAGTTTCGTGGACGCTAATTAGGGAAAAACTGTTTTTT. Translated, it gives CASSEAYLVSWTLIREKLFF.